A selection of T cell receptor beta chains follows, all from one sample in a study of blood T cell repertoires in COVID-19. Profiled with immunoSEQ multiplex PCR; TCRdb holds only in-frame clones, not every one. In the table there are about 74,000 clones, 80% to 90% of which are singletons. The sequenced material came from peripheral blood. These receptors originate from a woman of 80 years or more with active or convalescent COVID-19. CDR3s include the opening cysteine and the closing phenylalanine or tryptophan. The order of the fields is D gene, J gene, V gene, clone size, CDR3 protein, CDR3 DNA. A D gene is named only where the DNA matches it firmly. Rows give clone size only sometimes, using once, few, many, or a class for an expanded clone.

TRBD1	TRBJ1-5	TRBV11-2	-	CASSFGVGGSNQPQHF	TGTGCCAGCAGCTTCGGGGTAGGGGGCAGCAATCAGCCCCAGCATTTT
TRBD2	TRBJ2-7	TRBV5-4	-	CASSLRLAGDDEQYF	TGTGCCAGCAGCTTGAGGCTAGCGGGGGACGACGAGCAGTACTTC
TRBD1	TRBJ2-7	TRBV18	-	CASSSTGGYEQYF	TGTGCCAGCTCGTCGACAGGGGGCTACGAGCAGTACTTC
TRBD1	TRBJ2-5	TRBV11-3	-	CASSFHRGEETQYF	TGTGCCAGCAGCTTCCACAGGGGGGAAGAGACCCAGTACTTC
TRBD1	TRBJ2-3	TRBV7-2	-	CASSSRTGGTDTQYF	TGTGCCAGCAGCTCCCGGACAGGGGGCACAGATACGCAGTATTTT
TRBD1	TRBJ2-1	TRBV6-1	-	CASSEAGWDRTYNEQFF	TGTGCCAGCAGTGAAGCGGGTTGGGACAGGACCTACAATGAGCAGTTCTTC
-	TRBJ2-7	TRBV2	-	CASSGPRDGGSYEQYF	TGTGCCAGCAGTGGTCCCCGGGACGGGGGCTCCTACGAGCAGTACTTC
TRBD1	TRBJ1-2	TRBV24-1	-	CATSAQGGSGYTF	TGTGCCACCAGTGCCCAGGGGGGTAGTGGCTACACCTTC
TRBD1	TRBJ2-1	TRBV4-1	-	CASSPTTGRGWHEQFF	TGCGCCAGCAGCCCGACGACAGGGAGAGGGTGGCATGAGCAGTTCTTC
TRBD2	TRBJ2-3	TRBV6-8	few	CASTPRASGRHTDTQYF	TGTGCCAGCACCCCAAGGGCTAGCGGGCGACACACAGATACGCAGTATTTT
-	TRBJ1-5	TRBV6-1	-	CASSEPYSNQPQHF	TGTGCCAGCAGTGAACCGTATAGCAATCAGCCCCAGCATTTT
-	TRBJ1-3	TRBV6-5	-	CASSYGQPSSGNTIYF	TGTGCCAGCAGTTACGGGCAGCCCTCCTCTGGAAACACCATATATTTT
-	TRBJ1-6	TRBV5-4	-	CASSFNLYSSSYNSPLHF	TGTGCCAGCAGCTTCAACCTTTACTCGAGCTCCTATAATTCACCCCTCCACTTT
TRBD1	TRBJ1-2	TRBV19	-	CASSPGPGQGTGGYTF	TGTGCCAGTAGTCCTGGGCCGGGACAGGGGACGGGAGGCTACACCTTC
TRBD1	TRBJ1-3	TRBV9	-	CASSATGGYSGNTIYF	TGTGCCAGCAGCGCGACAGGGGGATACTCTGGAAACACCATATATTTT
TRBD1	TRBJ2-3	TRBV10-3	-	CAISDYRGTDTQYF	TGTGCCATCAGTGACTACAGGGGGACAGATACGCAGTATTTT
TRBD1	TRBJ1-2	TRBV9	-	CASSFRQGGEGYTF	TGTGCCAGCAGCTTTAGACAGGGGGGTGAAGGCTACACCTTC
-	TRBJ2-1	TRBV5-1	-	CASSDSFSFGEQFF	TGCGCCAGCAGCGATTCATTTAGCTTTGGTGAGCAGTTCTTC
-	TRBJ2-7	TRBV5-1	-	CASSFNPQGDEQYF	TGCGCCAGCAGCTTTAATCCACAGGGTGATGAGCAGTACTTC
TRBD2	TRBJ2-5	TRBV11-2	-	CASSYSGSDETQYF	TGTGCCAGCAGCTACAGCGGGAGTGATGAGACCCAGTACTTC
-	TRBJ1-4	TRBV6-6	-	CASSYAGNEKLFF	TGTGCCAGCAGTTACGCCGGGAATGAAAAACTGTTTTTT
-	TRBJ1-3	TRBV2	-	CASSGQGNTIYF	TGTGCCAGCAGTGGACAAGGAAACACCATATATTTT
TRBD1	TRBJ1-2	TRBV5-5	-	CASSPDRDYGYTF	TGTGCCAGCAGCCCGGACAGGGACTATGGCTACACCTTC
-	TRBJ1-2	TRBV12-5	-	CASGKDGGNAGYGYTF	TGTGCTAGTGGGAAGGACGGAGGTAATGCGGGCTATGGCTACACCTTC
-	TRBJ2-2	TRBV7-2	-	CASSPQWSGELFF	TGTGCCAGCAGCCCACAGTGGTCCGGGGAGCTGTTTTTT
-	TRBJ2-3	TRBV3-1/TRBV3-2	-	CASSPHSAGTQYF	TGTGCCAGCAGCCCACATTCGGCGGGTACGCAGTATTTT
TRBD1	TRBJ1-3	TRBV19	-	CASSNLQGAWGNTIYF	TGTGCCAGTAGCAATTTACAGGGGGCATGGGGAAACACCATATATTTT
-	TRBJ2-7	TRBV29-1	-	CSARVPPYEQYF	TGCAGCGCCCGGGTTCCTCCCTACGAGCAGTACTTC
-	TRBJ2-7	TRBV7-2	few	CASSLRGGAREQYF	TGTGCCAGCAGCCTAAGAGGTGGGGCACGCGAGCAGTACTTC
TRBD1	TRBJ1-1	TRBV6-2/TRBV6-3	-	CASSLQGGVSEAFF	TGTGCCAGCAGTTTGCAAGGGGGCGTCAGTGAAGCTTTCTTT
-	TRBJ1-6	TRBV2	few	CASSELGADNSPLHF	TGTGCCAGCAGTGAATTAGGGGCCGATAATTCACCCCTCCACTTT
TRBD2	TRBJ2-1	TRBV4-3	-	CASSQGAGGLAYNEQFF	TGCGCCAGCAGCCAAGGCGCGGGGGGACTAGCATACAATGAGCAGTTCTTC
-	TRBJ1-1	TRBV27	few	CASSLYGGRAHTEAFF	TGTGCCAGCAGTTTATACGGGGGGCGGGCCCACACTGAAGCTTTCTTT
-	TRBJ1-6	TRBV25-1	-	CASSVAGTRLSPLHF	TGTGCCAGCAGTGTAGCCGGGACACGCTTGTCACCCCTCCACTTT
-	TRBJ1-3	TRBV7-2	few	CASSPLPGVIGNTIYF	TGTGCCAGCAGCCCTCTCCCAGGGGTCATTGGAAACACCATATATTTT
-	TRBJ1-1	TRBV6-6	-	CASSTTRGGNTEAFF	TGTGCCAGCAGCACGACTAGGGGGGGGAACACTGAAGCTTTCTTT
TRBD1	TRBJ1-2	TRBV5-1	-	CASSLDPGGSYGYTF	TGCGCCAGCAGCTTGGATCCAGGGGGGTCGTATGGCTACACCTTC
TRBD1	TRBJ1-2	TRBV4-3	-	CASSQVDRGGNGYTF	TGCGCCAGCAGCCAAGTGGACAGGGGAGGGAATGGCTACACCTTC
TRBD2	TRBJ2-3	TRBV4-3	-	CASSLHKAEAGEDTQYF	TGCGCCAGCAGCCTTCATAAAGCGGAAGCGGGAGAAGATACGCAGTATTTT
TRBD1	TRBJ1-2	TRBV6-5	once	CASSFYPTGGYGYTF	TGTGCCAGCAGTTTCTACCCAACAGGGGGCTATGGCTACACCTTC
TRBD1	TRBJ1-6	TRBV4-3	-	CASSQDIQGAPLHF	TGCGCCAGCAGCCAAGATATTCAGGGGGCACCCCTCCACTTT